These 29 T cell receptor beta chains originate from one sample sequenced in a study of Ad26.COV2.S vaccination and SARS-CoV-2 variants. Treatment given: around 19 received Ad26.COV2.S at low or high dose, single or two shots; about 5 received placebo; per-sample allocation not given. On day 63 after the first injection, vaccine and placebo recipients gave samples. Using immunoSEQ multiplex PCR, the repertoire was profiled, and TCRdb retains in-frame clones only, with some absent. Among 500,000 or so clones listed, roughly 89% were seen once. The input for sequencing was peripheral blood, taken in a trial of Ad26.COV2.S vaccine versus placebo. These receptor sequences come from a person aged 18-60 years who received the Ad26.COV2.S COVID-19 vaccine or a placebo.

The chain has TRBV4-2 and TRBJ1-5, with a tentative D call TRBD1 (5 bases). The CDR3 length is 17 residues. V was shortened by 0 bases and J by 2 bases, with 14 bases between the two germline ends. The germline V gene has CDR1 LGHNA and CDR2 YNFKEQ. This CDR3 reads CASSQERSGKGNQPQHF. In DNA form, the CDR3 reads TGTGCCAGCAGCCAAGAAAGGTCAGGGAAAGGCAATCAGCCCCAGCATTTT.

The J gene is TRBJ1-1, the V gene TRBV4-1; D possibly corresponds to TRBD1 (6 bases). Germline V lookup: CDR1 MGHRA, CDR2 YSYEKL. Between the trimmed V and J ends, which lost 0 bases and 3 bases, there was a span of 17 bases. The CDR3 spans 17 residues. The CDR3 region has the DNA TGCGCCAGCAGCCAAGACGACATACAGGGTCCGTACACTGAAGCTTTCTTT. It codes for CASSQDDIQGPYTEAFF.

The chain combines TRBV5-4 with TRBJ2-3, with D perhaps matching TRBD1 (6 bases). Per germline, CDR1 SGHNT and CDR2 YYREEE (reference sequence). V was shortened by 0 bases and J by 4 bases, with 9 bases between the two germline ends. The CDR3 runs 14 residues. The CDR3 sequence is CASSLAQGPDTQYF. CDR3 DNA: TGTGCCAGCAGCTTGGCCCAGGGGCCAGATACGCAGTATTTT.

The chain has TRBV10-3 and TRBJ1-1; D possibly corresponds to TRBD1 (6 bases). CDR1 is ENHRY, CDR2 SYGVKD, per germline. V was shortened by 6 bases and J by 5 bases, with 19 bases between the two germline ends. The CDR3 spans 15 residues. CDR3 loop: CAISRQDLPGTEAFF. The CDR3 nucleotides are TGTGCCATCAGCCGACAGGACCTTCCTGGAACTGAAGCTTTCTTT.

The chain has TRBV6-2 or TRBV6-3 and TRBJ2-3; 12 bases map to TRBD2. Unmatched junction bases numbered 3, after V lost 5 bases and J lost 3 bases. The CDR3 has 15 residues. The V gene's germline CDR1 is MNHEY and CDR2 SVGEGT. As DNA, the CDR3 is TGTGCCAGCAGTCCGCTAGCGGGGGGGACAGATACGCAGTATTTT. As protein: CASSPLAGGTDTQYF.

The V and J genes are TRBV6-6 and TRBJ2-7; D possibly corresponds to TRBD2 (6 bases). Germline V gives CDR1 MNHNY, CDR2 SVGAGI (reference sequence). This CDR3 contains 13 residues. Between the trimmed V and J ends, which lost 8 bases and 6 bases, there was a span of 17 bases. The CDR3 nucleotides are TGTGCCAGCTCGGGAGCCCGCGAGGGCGAGCAGTACGTC. Its protein is CASSGAREGEQYV.

The genes are TRBV9 and TRBJ2-6; 8 bases match TRBD1. V shed 6 bases and J 0 bases; nucleotides not matched to a gene: 8. The CDR3 extends over 17 amino acids. CDR1 and CDR2 (germline): SGDLS, YYNGEE. The CDR3 DNA is TGTGCCAGCAATTCACAGGACAGGGTCTCTGGGGCCAACGTCCTGACTTTC. Its protein product is CASNSQDRVSGANVLTF. The full variable domain, its missing parts supplied by reference TRBV9 and TRBJ2-6, is DSGVTQTPKHLITATGQRVTLRCSPRSGDLSVYWYQQSLDQGLQFLIQYYNGEERAKGNILERFSAQQFPDLHSELNLSSLELGDSALYFCASNSQDRVSGANVLTFGAGSRLTVL.

The rearrangement joins TRBV6-6 to TRBJ1-2; 7 positions agree with TRBD1. J was trimmed by 4 bases and V by 8 bases; bases with no gene match: 13. CDR3 length: 15 residues. Per the germline V gene, CDR1 is MNHNY and CDR2 is SVGAGI (reference sequence). The chain's CDR3 is CASWPGGSPTYGYTF. CDR3 sequence (DNA): TGTGCCAGCTGGCCAGGGGGTTCCCCCACCTATGGCTACACCTTC.

This chain uses TRBV27 with TRBJ2-2; D is possibly TRBD1 or TRBD2 (6 bases each). The CDR3 runs 16 residues. Germline loops: CDR1 MNHEY, CDR2 SMNVEV (reference sequence). The V and J ends lost 1 base and 6 bases respectively, with 15 bases between them. CDR3 sequence: CASSLLGGSWSGELFF. Written as DNA, the CDR3 is TGTGCCAGCAGTTTATTAGGGGGGTCTTGGTCCGGGGAGCTGTTTTTT.

The genes are TRBV30 and TRBJ1-2; 7 nucleotides agree with TRBD1. The CDR3 is made up of 16 amino acids. The trim removed 4 bases at V and 3 bases at J, leaving 14 bases unmatched. Germline CDR1 is GTSNPN and CDR2 is SVGIG (reference sequence). In DNA form, the CDR3 reads TGTGCCTGGATTGGAGCTCAGGGGGGAGACGACTATGGCTACACCTTC. Its protein is CAWIGAQGGDDYGYTF.

This chain links TRBV15 with TRBJ2-5; a possible D gene is TRBD1 (5 bases). Per the germline V gene, CDR1 is LNHNV and CDR2 is YYDKDF (reference sequence). The CDR3 is made up of 14 amino acids. V lost 0 bases and J lost 3, with 8 bases in between. Written as DNA, the CDR3 is TGTGCCACCAGCAGAGATCACAGGAAAGAGACCCAGTACTTC. It specifies CATSRDHRKETQYF.

The chain is built from TRBV5-1 and TRBJ2-1; 9 nucleotides line up with TRBD2. J gave up 7 bases and V 2 bases, and 7 bases lay outside the gene matches. Germline lookup yields CDR1 SGHRS and CDR2 YFSETQ. The CDR3 contains 15 residues. CDR3 in amino acids: CASSLILAGKNEQFF. The CDR3 region has the DNA TGCGCCAGCAGCTTAATTCTAGCGGGGAAGAATGAGCAGTTCTTC. Together with reference TRBV5-1 and TRBJ2-1, the CDR3 gives the full variable domain: KAGVTQTPRYLIKTRGQQVTLSCSPISGHRSVSWYQQTPGQGLQFLFEYFSETQRNKGNFPGRFSGRQFSNSRSEMNVSTLELGDSALYLCASSLILAGKNEQFFGPGTRLTVL.

The chain has TRBV7-9 and TRBJ2-5; no clear D gene. From germline, CDR1 is SEHNR and CDR2 FQNEAQ (reference sequence). V lost 3 bases and J 5 bases, leaving 13 bases between the germline ends. The CDR3 has 14 amino acids. The CDR3 reads CASSFIGQLETQYF. DNA for the CDR3: TGTGCCAGCAGCTTCATTGGTCAGCTGGAGACCCAGTACTTC.

The V and J genes are TRBV2 and TRBJ1-1, with D perhaps TRBD1 (6 bases). The CDR3 is 14 residues long. The germline V gene has CDR1 SNHLY and CDR2 FYNNEI. V lost 7 bases and J lost 3, with 15 bases in between. The CDR3 is CASMKGVSDTEAFF. The DNA of the CDR3 is TGTGCCAGCATGAAGGGGGTATCCGACACTGAAGCTTTCTTT. Together with reference TRBV2 and TRBJ1-1, the CDR3 gives the full variable domain: EPEVTQTPSHQVTQMGQEVILRCVPISNHLYFYWYRQILGQKVEFLVSFYNNEISEKSEIFDDQFSVERPDGSNFTLKIRSTKLEDSAMYFCASMKGVSDTEAFFGQGTRLTVV.

The V call is TRBV5-5, the J call TRBJ1-1, with 7 bases matching TRBD1. V was clipped by 0 bases and J by 4 bases; unmatched bases: 9. The CDR3 loop spans 16 amino acids. Germline CDR1 is SGHKS and CDR2 is YYEKEE (reference sequence). In nucleotides, the CDR3 is TGTGCCAGCAGCTTGGGATTACAGGGGTGGACCACTGAAGCTTTCTTT. Translation: CASSLGLQGWTTEAFF.

V usage is TRBV18 and J usage is TRBJ1-2, with D unresolved. Trimming stripped 1 base from V and 6 bases from J, with 15 bases between. The CDR3 runs 15 residues. Looked up from germline, CDR1 is KGHSH and CDR2 is LQKENI. The CDR3 here is CASSPQGARVDGYTF. CDR3 DNA sequence: TGTGCCAGCTCACCACAGGGAGCAAGGGTAGATGGCTACACCTTC.

This CDR3 reads CASSKGGWGSPLHF. In DNA, the CDR3 is TGTGCCAGCAGTAAGGGAGGTTGGGGATCACCCCTCCACTTT. The chain is built from TRBV6-4 and TRBJ1-6; no reliable D call. The CDR3 loop spans 14 amino acids. Trimming cost V 5 bases and J 10 bases, with 15 bases left between them. CDR1 and CDR2 from the germline V gene are MRHNA and SNTAGT.

The gene calls are TRBV24-1 and TRBJ2-5; 10 bases agree with TRBD1. Germline V gene lookup returns CDR1 KGHDR and CDR2 SFDVKD. J lost 5 bases, V lost 1 base, and 6 bases had no gene match. This CDR3 has 16 amino acids. This chain's CDR3 is CATSDFGQGVAETQYF. In DNA, the CDR3 is TGTGCCACCAGTGATTTCGGACAGGGGGTCGCGGAGACCCAGTACTTC.

This sequence joins TRBV4-3 and TRBJ2-7; tentative D call: TRBD1 (5 bases). With 0 bases removed from V and 2 bases from J, the gap between germline ends came to 14 bases. This CDR3 region has 16 residues. CDR1 LGHNA and CDR2 YSLEER come from the germline V gene. The CDR3 sequence: CASSQDSLTATYEQYF. CDR3 sequence (DNA): TGCGCCAGCAGCCAAGATTCGCTGACAGCTACCTACGAGCAGTACTTC.

This clone appeared a few times. The gene calls are TRBV27 and TRBJ2-7, with D uncertain. V was shortened by 8 bases and J by 1 base, with 3 bases between the two germline ends. Per germline, CDR1 MNHEY and CDR2 SMNVEV (reference sequence). The CDR3 runs to 10 residues. The CDR3 here is CASLSYEQYV. The DNA for the CDR3 is TGTGCCAGCTTGTCCTACGAGCAGTACGTC.

This chain connects TRBV11-2 to TRBJ2-4, with a tentative D call TRBD2 (6 bases). Germline V gene lookup returns CDR1 SGHAT and CDR2 FQNNGV. The CDR3 runs 17 residues. The V gene lost 5 bases and the J gene lost 1 base, with 18 bases spanning the gap. Here the CDR3 reads CASSPYSSAGAKNIQYF. The CDR3 nucleotides are TGTGCCAGCAGCCCTTACTCTTCGGCGGGGGCCAAAAACATTCAGTACTTC.

The gene calls are TRBV7-9 and TRBJ2-1; 7 bases are a match to TRBD1. The CDR3 spans 15 residues. Looked up from germline, CDR1 is SEHNR and CDR2 is FQNEAQ (reference sequence). The V gene end was trimmed by 6 bases and the J gene end by 7 bases; junction bases not matched to a gene: 12. CDR3 region: CASRPAGRQGNEQFF. The CDR3 DNA sequence: TGTGCCAGCAGACCAGCCGGCAGACAGGGAAATGAGCAGTTCTTC.

The chain has TRBV6-6 and TRBJ1-4; TRBD1 matches 9 bases. Germline V gene sequence: CDR1 MNHNY, CDR2 SVGAGI (reference sequence). J was trimmed by 8 bases and V by 7 bases; bases with no gene match: 11. The CDR3 is 15 residues long. The CDR3 loop is CASTGNRGQREKLFF. The CDR3 DNA reads TGTGCCAGCACCGGCAACAGGGGGCAGCGGGAAAAACTGTTTTTT.

The rearrangement joins TRBV2 to TRBJ1-6; 10 bases fit TRBD1. CDR1 is SNHLY, CDR2 FYNNEI, per germline. J was trimmed by 8 bases and V by 4 bases; bases with no gene match: 11. The CDR3 is made up of 17 amino acids. This CDR3 is CASSVQGQGPGYSPLHF. The CDR3 coding sequence is TGTGCCAGCAGTGTCCAGGGACAGGGGCCTGGGTATTCACCCCTCCACTTT.

The chain carries TRBV11-3 and TRBJ1-2, with D unresolved. The ends were cut back, 0 bases at V and 8 bases at J, with 13 bases in the middle. Germline values: CDR1 SGHNT, CDR2 YENEEA. The CDR3 covers 14 residues. The CDR3 nucleotides read TGTGCCAGCAGCTTAGATCGGGGAGCGGAGGGCTACACCTTC. Encoded protein: CASSLDRGAEGYTF.

This sequence joins TRBV7-8 and TRBJ1-2; the D is unclear. V lost 5 bases to trimming and J lost 3 bases, with 16 bases between them. Germline lookup yields CDR1 SGHVS and CDR2 FQNEAQ. The CDR3 covers 15 residues. CDR3 DNA: TGTGCCAGCAGCCCCTATCCCGGGAGCGACTATGGCTACACCTTC. Its protein product is CASSPYPGSDYGYTF.

This clone came up a few times. The V call is TRBV4-1, the J call TRBJ1-5; D is uncertain. CDR1 and CDR2 (germline): MGHRA, YSYEKL. The V end lost 1 base, the J end lost 7 bases, and 11 bases lay between the germline ends. This CDR3 comprises 14 residues. The CDR3 protein is CASSQAGLRQPQHF. CDR3 nucleotide sequence: TGCGCCAGCAGCCAAGCAGGCCTGAGGCAGCCCCAGCATTTT.

The chain combines TRBV10-3 with TRBJ2-5; D is perhaps TRBD1 or TRBD2 (5 bases each). Germline CDR1 ENHRY, CDR2 SYGVKD. CDR3 size: 13 residues. V was pared by 0 bases and J by 7 bases, with 9 bases between. The CDR3 loop is CAISESTGGTQYF. As DNA, the CDR3 is TGTGCCATCAGTGAGTCGACTGGGGGGACCCAGTACTTC.

This clone was counted once. The chain employs TRBV6-2 or TRBV6-3 and TRBJ1-2, with D tentatively TRBD1 (5 bases). The CDR3 runs 12 residues. Germline V CDR1 and CDR2: MNHEY, SVGEGT. Trimming pared 5 bases from V and 9 bases from J, leaving 13 bases between. CDR3 nucleotides: TGTGCCAGCAGTCAGGGTTGGAGGAGCTACACCTTC. Protein: CASSQGWRSYTF.